What follows is one T cell receptor (beta chain) and its context. In the authors' workflow: Counts of nucleated cells, estimated from reference gene primer amplification, were obtained. The assay was immunoSEQ multiplex PCR, and TCRdb's table has in-frame clones only and misses some. D and trimming come from the DNA, and the V and J calls and clone size come from that table. The table includes 150,000 to 200,000 clones, about 77% detected once. These data belong to a study of blood T cell repertoires in COVID-19. Study-level information: There were acute and convalescent COVID-19 samples, and they came from the United States, Italy and Spain. Sources were T cells, B-cell-depleted T cells, or PBMCs; the material itself was cDNA or gDNA.

This CDR3 is 15 amino acids long. Germline V gene data show CDR1 as WNHNN and CDR2 as SYGVQD (reference sequence). The V gene end was trimmed by 3 bases and the J gene end by 7 bases; junction bases not matched to a gene: 6. The TCR originated in a woman of 80 years or more with acute or convalescent COVID-19. The rearrangement links TRBV10-1 to TRBJ2-1; TRBD2 matches at 10 bases. Sequences were obtained from peripheral blood. CDR3 bases: TGCGCCAGCAGTGAATCCCTAGCGGGAGTTAATGAGCAGTTCTTC. Amino acid sequence: CASSESLAGVNEQFF.